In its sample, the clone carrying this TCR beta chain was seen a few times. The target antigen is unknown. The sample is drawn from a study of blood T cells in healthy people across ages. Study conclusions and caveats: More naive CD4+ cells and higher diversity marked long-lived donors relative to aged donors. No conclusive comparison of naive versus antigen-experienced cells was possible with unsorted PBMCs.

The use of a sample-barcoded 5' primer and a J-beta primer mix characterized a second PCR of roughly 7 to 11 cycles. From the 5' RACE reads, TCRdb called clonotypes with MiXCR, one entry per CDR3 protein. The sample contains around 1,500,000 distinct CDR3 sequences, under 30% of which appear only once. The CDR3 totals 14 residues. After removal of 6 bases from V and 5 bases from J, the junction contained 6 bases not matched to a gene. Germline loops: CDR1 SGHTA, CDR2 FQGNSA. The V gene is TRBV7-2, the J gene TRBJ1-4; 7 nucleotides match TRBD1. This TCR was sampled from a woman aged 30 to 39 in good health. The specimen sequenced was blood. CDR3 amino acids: CASRKGTANEKLFF. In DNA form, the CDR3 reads TGTGCCAGCAGGAAAGGGACAGCAAATGAAAAACTGTTTTTT.